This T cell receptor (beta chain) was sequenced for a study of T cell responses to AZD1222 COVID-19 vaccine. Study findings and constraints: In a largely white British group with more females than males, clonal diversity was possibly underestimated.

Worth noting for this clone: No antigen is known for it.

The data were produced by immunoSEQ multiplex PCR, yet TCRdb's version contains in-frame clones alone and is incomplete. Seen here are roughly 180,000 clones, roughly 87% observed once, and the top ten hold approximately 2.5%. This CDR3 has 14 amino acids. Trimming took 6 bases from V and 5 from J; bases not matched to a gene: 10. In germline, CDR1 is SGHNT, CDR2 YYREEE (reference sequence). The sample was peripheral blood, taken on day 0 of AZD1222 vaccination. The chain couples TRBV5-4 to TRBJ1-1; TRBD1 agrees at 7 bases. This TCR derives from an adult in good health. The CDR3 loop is CASTSGGSRTEAFF. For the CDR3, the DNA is TGTGCCAGCACCTCAGGGGGTTCAAGGACTGAAGCTTTCTTT.